Shown below are 15 T cell receptor beta chains from a single sample sequenced in a study of radiotherapy plus CTLA-4 blockade in lung cancer. The repertoire was sequenced with immunoSEQ multiplex PCR; TCRdb's copy has only in-frame clones and lacks some. The sample holds some 45,000 clones, 70% to 80% seen once. The source was peripheral blood, collected from a patient treated with radiotherapy plus ipilimumab. The receptors were gathered from a human donor with non-small cell lung cancer who had stable disease on radiotherapy plus ipilimumab.

This chain connects TRBV2 to TRBJ1-5; D unclear. From germline, CDR1 is SNHLY and CDR2 FYNNEI. Trimming removed 6 bases at V and 10 bases at J, with 19 bases between. The length of the CDR3 is 14 residues. CDR3 amino acids: CASSLGQRVSPQHF. In nucleotides, the CDR3 is TGTGCCAGCAGCTTAGGGCAAAGGGTAAGTCCCCAGCATTTT.

This clone is medium-sized within its sample. The genes are TRBV5-6 and TRBJ1-2; 7 bases are a match to TRBD1. Trimming took 0 bases from V and 8 from J; bases not matched to a gene: 13. The length of the CDR3 is 16 residues. CDR1 is SGHDT and CDR2 is YYEEEE in the germline V gene. The CDR3: CASSLALFLTGEGYTF. The CDR3 DNA sequence: TGTGCCAGCAGCTTGGCCCTTTTCCTTACAGGGGAAGGCTACACCTTC.

The rearrangement links TRBV27 to TRBJ2-1; TRBD2 matches at 12 bases. Trimming took 5 bases from V and 5 from J; bases not matched to a gene: 10. The CDR3 sequence is 17 residues long. Germline V gene lookup returns CDR1 MNHEY and CDR2 SMNVEV (reference sequence). The CDR3 here is CASSKVSLAGGNNEQFF. Here the CDR3 DNA reads TGTGCCAGCAGTAAGGTCTCACTAGCGGGGGGTAACAATGAGCAGTTCTTC.

The gene calls are TRBV9 and TRBJ2-3; TRBD1 matches 9 bases. Germline values: CDR1 SGDLS, CDR2 YYNGEE. This CDR3 has 17 amino acids. V lost 3 bases, J lost 3 bases, and 11 bases stayed unmatched. Here the CDR3 DNA reads TGTGCCAGCAGCGCCCCCCAAGGGACAGGGAGGACAGATACGCAGTATTTT. Translation: CASSAPQGTGRTDTQYF.

This clone showed up just a few times. This rearrangement joins TRBV27 to TRBJ1-6; 12 bases agree with TRBD1. This CDR3 comprises 17 residues. CDR1 MNHEY and CDR2 SMNVEV come from the germline V gene (reference sequence). V shed 4 bases, J shed 6 bases, and the junction held 7 bases outside the gene matches. CDR3 sequence (DNA): TGTGCCAGCAGTTCATCCGGGACAGGGGGCGGTAATTCACCCCTCCACTTT. Translation gives CASSSSGTGGGNSPLHF.

The chain combines TRBV19 with TRBJ1-1, with 11 bases matching TRBD1. V was clipped by 8 bases and J by 4 bases; unmatched bases: 6. The V gene's germline CDR1 is LNHDA and CDR2 SQIVND (reference sequence). The CDR3 runs 14 residues. In DNA form, the CDR3 reads TGTGCCAGTGAGGACAGGGGGCGCGGCACTGAAGCTTTCTTT. The encoded protein is CASEDRGRGTEAFF.

This clone was observed once. The rearrangement joins TRBV4-1 to TRBJ1-1, with D tentatively TRBD1 (5 bases). In germline, CDR1 is MGHRA, CDR2 YSYEKL. There are 13 residues in the CDR3. The V end was cut by 0 bases, the J end by 8 bases, with 10 bases between. The CDR3 nucleotides are TGCGCCAGCAGCCAAGAGTTTGAGGGGGAAGCTTTCTTT. As protein: CASSQEFEGEAFF.

The chain uses TRBV7-2 and TRBJ1-2; TRBD1 is a possible D gene (6 bases). CDR3 length: 14 residues. V dropped 3 bases and J dropped 2 bases, with 10 bases sitting between them. Looked up from germline, CDR1 is SGHTA and CDR2 is FQGNSA. CDR3 amino acids: CASSLRQANYGYTF. DNA for the CDR3: TGTGCCAGCAGCTTGAGACAGGCAAACTATGGCTACACCTTC.

The genes are TRBV4-1 and TRBJ1-4; D is perhaps TRBD1 (6 bases). Trimming took 0 bases from V and 0 from J, leaving 17 bases between them. The CDR3 extends over 19 amino acids. Germline values: CDR1 MGHRA, CDR2 YSYEKL. Here the CDR3 reads CASSQDRDTERATNEKLFF. Written as DNA, the CDR3 is TGCGCCAGCAGCCAAGATAGGGACACCGAACGTGCAACTAATGAAAAACTGTTTTTT.

The V gene is TRBV7-3, the J gene TRBJ2-2; no definite D call. Per the germline V gene, CDR1 is SGHTA and CDR2 is FQGTGA. This CDR3 region has 12 residues. V was trimmed by 2 bases and J by 4 bases, leaving 2 bases between them. CDR3 sequence: CASSLGTGELFF. DNA of the CDR3: TGTGCCAGCAGCTTAGGCACCGGGGAGCTGTTTTTT.

Here the CDR3 reads CASSPDGLNLGTEAFF. For the CDR3, the DNA is TGTGCCAGCTCCCCGGATGGACTAAACCTGGGCACTGAAGCTTTCTTT. The chain uses TRBV18 and TRBJ1-1, with D uncertain. Trimming removed 6 bases at V and 4 bases at J, with 21 bases between. This CDR3 region has 16 residues. Germline V gene sequence: CDR1 KGHSH, CDR2 LQKENI.

This sequence joins TRBV11-2 and TRBJ1-1; a weak D match, TRBD1 (6 bases). CDR1 and CDR2 (germline): SGHAT, FQNNGV. The CDR3 sequence is 15 residues long. Trimming took off 1 base at V and 6 bases at J, with 15 bases between the two ends. CDR3 sequence: CASSLVRGSGAEAFF. The CDR3 DNA is TGTGCCAGCAGCTTAGTCAGGGGCTCGGGGGCTGAAGCTTTCTTT.

Only one count was recorded for this clone. This chain links TRBV27 with TRBJ2-7; D is possibly TRBD1 (6 bases). V gave up 5 bases and J gave up 3 bases, with 11 bases separating them. CDR3 length: 13 amino acids. Germline CDR1 MNHEY, CDR2 SMNVEV (reference sequence). CDR3 sequence: CASSQQQGYEQYF. The CDR3 DNA is TGTGCCAGCAGTCAACAACAGGGCTACGAGCAGTACTTC.

This clone was observed a few times. The chain combines TRBV5-1 with TRBJ2-7; D may be TRBD1 (5 bases). Germline assignment: CDR1 SGHRS and CDR2 YFSETQ. The CDR3 consists of 14 residues. The V end was cut by 1 base, the J end by 0 bases, with 8 bases between. CDR3 bases: TGCGCCAGCAGCTTGTCGGACAACTCCTACGAGCAGTACGTC. Translating it yields CASSLSDNSYEQYV.

The chain has TRBV28 and TRBJ1-2; no clear D gene. Trimming took off 7 bases at V and 1 base at J, with 10 bases between the two ends. This CDR3 has 13 amino acids. Germline V gene data show CDR1 as MDHEN and CDR2 as SYDVKM. CDR3 nucleotides: TGTGCCAGCACAGGTACCTTTAACTATGGCTACACCTTC. It translates to CASTGTFNYGYTF.